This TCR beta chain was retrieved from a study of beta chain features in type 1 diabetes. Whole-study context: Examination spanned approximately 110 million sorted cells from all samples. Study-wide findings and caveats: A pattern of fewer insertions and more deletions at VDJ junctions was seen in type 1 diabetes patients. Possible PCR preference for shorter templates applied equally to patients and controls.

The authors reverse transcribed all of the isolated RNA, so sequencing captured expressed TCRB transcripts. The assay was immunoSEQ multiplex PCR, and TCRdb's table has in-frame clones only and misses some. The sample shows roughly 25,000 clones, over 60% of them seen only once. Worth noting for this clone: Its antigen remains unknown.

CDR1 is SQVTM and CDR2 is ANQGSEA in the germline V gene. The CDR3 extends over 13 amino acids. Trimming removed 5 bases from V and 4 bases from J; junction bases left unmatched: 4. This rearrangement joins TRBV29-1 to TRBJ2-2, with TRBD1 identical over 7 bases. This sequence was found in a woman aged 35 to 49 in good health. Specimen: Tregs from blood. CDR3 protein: CSVTGVGTGELFF. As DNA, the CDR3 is TGCAGCGTTACAGGGGTAGGCACCGGGGAGCTGTTTTTT.